What follows are 30 T cell receptor beta chains derived from one specimen sequenced in a study of OX40 agonist ivuxolimab in advanced cancers. Clones were sequenced by immunoSEQ multiplex PCR, and TCRdb holds only the in-frame ones, with some missing. The sample holds around 67,000 clones, about 90% seen once. This specimen was CD4+ or CD8+ T cells sorted from blood, taken in a trial of the OX40 agonist ivuxolimab. The receptors derive from an adult with an advanced solid tumor such as melanoma, head and neck, liver or kidney cancer.

CDR3 sequence reads: CASSSLPGQGTTGELFF. The CDR3, as DNA: TGCGCCAGCAGCTCTCTACCGGGACAGGGGACCACCGGGGAGCTGTTTTTT. V is TRBV5-1 and J is TRBJ2-2; TRBD1 aligns across 10 bases. After removal of 3 bases from V and 4 bases from J, the junction contained 9 bases not matched to a gene. The germline V gene encodes CDR1 SGHRS and CDR2 YFSETQ. CDR3 size: 17 residues.

This chain connects TRBV10-3 to TRBJ1-5; possible D gene TRBD1, 5 bases. Deletions cut 1 base from V and 3 bases from J, with 7 bases between. The CDR3 loop spans 14 amino acids. The germline V gene has CDR1 ENHRY and CDR2 SYGVKD. The CDR3 is CAISELGDNQPQHF. The CDR3 nucleotides are TGTGCCATCAGTGAGTTAGGGGACAATCAGCCCCAGCATTTT.

The chain uses TRBV25-1 and TRBJ1-2; tentative D call: TRBD1 (6 bases). The V end was cut by 3 bases, the J end by 1 base, with 12 bases between. The CDR3 loop spans 15 amino acids. Germline V gene sequence: CDR1 MGHDK, CDR2 SYGVNS. The CDR3 DNA reads as TGTGCCAGCAGTGATTTAGGCAGGGGTAACTATGGCTACACCTTC. The encoded protein is CASSDLGRGNYGYTF.

The chain carries TRBV6-5 and TRBJ1-2, with D uncertain. V was cut by 10 bases and J by 0 bases, with 12 bases left in between. The CDR3 extends over 13 amino acids. The germline V gene has CDR1 MNHEY and CDR2 SVGAGI. The CDR3 DNA sequence: TGTGCCACCAGGAACCCCACTAACTATGGCTACACCTTC. Its protein product is CATRNPTNYGYTF.

The chain combines TRBV19 with TRBJ2-7; TRBD2 is a possible D gene (6 bases). V dropped 1 base and J dropped 3 bases, with 16 bases sitting between them. Germline V CDR1 and CDR2: LNHDA, SQIVND (reference sequence). This CDR3 spans 16 amino acids. The CDR3 DNA follows: TGTGCCAGTAGTATAGCGGGAGTTGGCTCCATCTACGAGCAGTACTTC. Translated: CASSIAGVGSIYEQYF. The full variable domain, its missing parts supplied by reference TRBV19 and TRBJ2-7, is DGGITQSPKYLFRKEGQNVTLSCEQNLNHDAMYWYRQDPGQGLRLIYYSQIVNDFQKGDIAEGYSVSREKKESFPLTVTSAQKNPTAFYLCASSIAGVGSIYEQYFGPGTRLTVT.

The chain couples TRBV7-9 to TRBJ1-2, with TRBD1 identical over 7 bases. Per germline, CDR1 SEHNR and CDR2 FQNEAQ (reference sequence). V dropped 2 bases and J dropped 4; count of bases not matched to a gene: 4. The CDR3 consists of 14 residues. CDR3 bases: TGTGCCAGCAGCTTAACAGGGGATCTCTATGGCTACACCTTC. Its protein is CASSLTGDLYGYTF. Filled out from reference TRBV7-9 and TRBJ1-2, the complete variable domain reads DTGVSQNPRHKITKRGQNVTFRCDPISEHNRLYWYRQTLGQGPEFLTYFQNEAQLEKSRLLSDRFSAERPKGSFSTLEIQRTEQGDSAMYLCASSLTGDLYGYTFGSGTRLTVV.

The CDR3 here is CAWSSGGGNQPQHF. In DNA form, the CDR3 reads TGTGCCTGGAGTTCGGGGGGAGGCAATCAGCCCCAGCATTTT. V gene TRBV30 combines with J gene TRBJ1-5; tentatively, D is TRBD1 (5 bases). Trimming cost V 2 bases and J 2 bases, with 10 bases left between them. Looked up from germline, CDR1 is GTSNPN and CDR2 is SVGIG (reference sequence). The CDR3 sequence is 14 residues long.

This clone was detected only once. The gene calls are TRBV28 and TRBJ2-1, with 7 positions matching TRBD2. Germline CDR1 reads MDHEN; CDR2 reads SYDVKM. The CDR3 covers 12 residues. V lost 1 base to trimming and J lost 12 bases; unmatched junction nucleotides: 3. This chain's CDR3 is CASSLYGLGQFF. DNA for the CDR3: TGTGCCAGCAGTTTATACGGACTAGGGCAGTTCTTC.

V usage is TRBV5-1 and J usage is TRBJ1-1; perhaps TRBD1 as D (5 bases). V was shortened by 0 bases and J by 3 bases, with 9 bases between the two germline ends. Germline lookup yields CDR1 SGHRS and CDR2 YFSETQ. The CDR3 is made up of 14 amino acids. The CDR3 reads CASSLAGGDTEAFF. The CDR3 DNA reads as TGCGCCAGCAGCTTGGCCGGGGGGGACACTGAAGCTTTCTTT. The complete variable domain, with remaining parts taken from reference TRBV5-1 and TRBJ1-1, reads KAGVTQTPRYLIKTRGQQVTLSCSPISGHRSVSWYQQTPGQGLQFLFEYFSETQRNKGNFPGRFSGRQFSNSRSEMNVSTLELGDSALYLCASSLAGGDTEAFFGQGTRLTVV.

The genes are TRBV6-6 and TRBJ2-3, with D perhaps given as TRBD1 or TRBD2 (5 bases each). Trimming stripped 7 bases from V and 0 bases from J, with 11 bases between. The CDR3 sequence is 14 residues long. CDR1 is MNHNY and CDR2 is SVGAGI in the germline V gene (reference sequence). CDR3 bases: TGTGCCAGCAAAAGGGACGGTAGCACAGATACGCAGTATTTT. It is translated as CASKRDGSTDTQYF.

This chain uses TRBV9 with TRBJ1-1; D might be TRBD1 (5 bases). CDR3 length equals 15 residues. Trimming stripped 3 bases from V and 4 bases from J, with 16 bases between. Germline V gene data show CDR1 as SGDLS and CDR2 as YYNGEE. In DNA form, the CDR3 reads TGTGCCAGCAGCGCCCTCGGGGCGGGGTCCACTGAAGCTTTCTTT. It encodes CASSALGAGSTEAFF. The entire variable domain, with the rest obtained from reference TRBV9 and TRBJ1-1, is as follows: DSGVTQTPKHLITATGQRVTLRCSPRSGDLSVYWYQQSLDQGLQFLIQYYNGEERAKGNILERFSAQQFPDLHSELNLSSLELGDSALYFCASSALGAGSTEAFFGQGTRLTVV.

This clone has more than one count but fewer than ten. The chain has TRBV2 and TRBJ2-7; TRBD2 might be the D (5 bases). Germline V lookup: CDR1 SNHLY, CDR2 FYNNEI. This CDR3 comprises 14 residues. Trimming cost V 0 bases and J 5 bases, with 11 bases left between them. Here the CDR3 DNA reads TGTGCCAGCAGTGAAGCCCGAGGGCTCCACGAGCAGTACTTC. It yields the protein CASSEARGLHEQYF.

The chain combines TRBV27 with TRBJ2-3; 12 bases map to TRBD2. The CDR3 totals 17 residues. J was trimmed by 3 bases and V by 1 base; bases with no gene match: 5. Germline CDR1 MNHEY, CDR2 SMNVEV (reference sequence). CDR3 sequence reads: CASSLLSSGRGTDTQYF. The DNA for the CDR3 is TGTGCCAGCAGTTTATTGTCTAGCGGGAGGGGGACAGATACGCAGTATTTT.

The J gene is TRBJ2-7, the V gene TRBV6-5; TRBD2 matches at 9 bases. Germline CDR1 reads MNHEY; CDR2 reads SVGAGI. With 6 bases clipped from V and 7 bases from J, the junction kept 7 bases outside the gene matches. The CDR3 has 13 amino acids. CDR3: CASRRTSAMEQYF. CDR3 DNA sequence: TGTGCCAGCAGGCGGACTAGCGCTATGGAGCAGTACTTC.

V gene TRBV4-3 combines with J gene TRBJ2-7; unclear D gene. The germline V gene encodes CDR1 LGHNA and CDR2 YSLEER. V was clipped by 2 bases and J by 0 bases, with 8 bases between them. The CDR3 extends over 14 amino acids. The CDR3 bases are TGCGCCAGCAGCCAATCCGTAAGCTCCTACGAGCAGTACTTC. Its protein product is CASSQSVSSYEQYF.

This chain links TRBV6-1 with TRBJ1-3; possible D gene TRBD1, 5 bases. Germline CDR1 MNHNS, CDR2 SASEGT. V dropped 6 bases and J dropped 3 bases, with 15 bases sitting between them. This CDR3 comprises 15 residues. The CDR3 region is CASSDGWGFGNTIYF. The CDR3 DNA sequence: TGTGCCAGCAGCGATGGCTGGGGCTTTGGAAACACCATATATTTT.

The chain combines TRBV28 with TRBJ2-1, with 7 bases lining up with TRBD2. Trimming at V came to 4 bases and at J to 10 bases, leaving 7 bases not matched to a gene. Per germline, CDR1 MDHEN and CDR2 SYDVKM. The CDR3 contains 13 residues. The DNA of the CDR3 is TGTGCCAGCAGTTCCCCCGGGGAGGGGGAGCAGTTCTTC. Translated: CASSSPGEGEQFF.

The genes are TRBV7-2 and TRBJ2-5; 8 bases map to TRBD2. TRBJ2-7 explains the end of the DNA better; the J call may be wrong. The V gene's germline CDR1 is SGHTA and CDR2 FQGNSA. This CDR3 has 15 amino acids. The CDR3 here is CASSLVAGGSYEQYF. As DNA, the CDR3 is TGTGCCAGCAGCTTAGTGGCGGGGGGCTCCTACGAGCAGTACTTC.

V gene TRBV7-9 combines with J gene TRBJ2-5; D is possibly TRBD1 or TRBD2 (5 bases each). Trimming removed 3 bases from V and 4 bases from J, with 18 bases in between. This CDR3 region has 16 residues. Germline V gives CDR1 SEHNR, CDR2 FQNEAQ (reference sequence). The CDR3 loop reads CASSFLGSARGETQYF. CDR3 in DNA: TGTGCCAGCAGCTTCCTAGGGAGTGCTAGGGGAGAGACCCAGTACTTC.

DNA of the CDR3: TGTGCCAGTAACCCCACGGGACTCAGACAAGAGACCCAGTACTTC. It yields the protein CASNPTGLRQETQYF. The chain has TRBV19 and TRBJ2-5; weak D call: TRBD2 (6 bases). CDR3 size: 15 residues. Germline loops: CDR1 LNHDA, CDR2 SQIVND (reference sequence). V lost 7 bases, J lost 2 bases, and 17 bases lay in between.

The chain joins TRBV2 to TRBJ2-4; 7 nucleotides align to TRBD1. V lost 4 bases, J lost 3 bases, and 18 bases stayed unmatched. This CDR3 is 19 amino acids long. Per germline, CDR1 SNHLY and CDR2 FYNNEI. The CDR3 here is CASSVGFGTEDSGKNIQYF. The CDR3 region has the DNA TGTGCCAGCAGTGTAGGATTCGGGACAGAGGATTCAGGCAAAAACATTCAGTACTTC. Drawing the rest from reference TRBV2 and TRBJ2-4, the complete variable domain is EPEVTQTPSHQVTQMGQEVILRCVPISNHLYFYWYRQILGQKVEFLVSFYNNEISEKSEIFDDQFSVERPDGSNFTLKIRSTKLEDSAMYFCASSVGFGTEDSGKNIQYFGAGTRLSVL.

The genes are TRBV12-5 and TRBJ2-1; 15 nucleotides line up with TRBD2. With V trimmed by 6 bases and J by 7 bases, 4 bases remained unmatched. There are 15 residues in the CDR3. CDR1 is LGHNT, CDR2 FRNRAP, per germline. The CDR3 is CASGRGLAGGNEQFF. DNA of the CDR3: TGTGCTAGTGGCCGCGGACTAGCGGGAGGGAATGAGCAGTTCTTC.

The chain uses TRBV5-4 and TRBJ2-1, with D possibly matching TRBD1 (6 bases). The CDR3 length is 13 residues. Deletions cut 4 bases from V and 5 bases from J, with 10 bases between. Germline assignment: CDR1 SGHNT and CDR2 YYREEE (reference sequence). In DNA form, the CDR3 reads TGTGCCAGCAGCACGGACAGAAACAATGAGCAGTTCTTC. Protein product: CASSTDRNNEQFF.

CDR3 nucleotide sequence: TGCAGCGTTCTCCCAGGGGGCCACTATGGCTACACCTTC. Its translation: CSVLPGGHYGYTF. This chain uses TRBV29-1 with TRBJ1-2, with 8 nucleotides matching TRBD1. Trimming at V came to 5 bases and at J to 3 bases, leaving 5 bases not matched to a gene. Germline V CDR1 and CDR2: SQVTM, ANQGSEA. There are 13 residues in the CDR3.

The rearrangement links TRBV5-1 to TRBJ2-7; 7 bases are a match to TRBD1. Losses at the gene ends were 4 bases for V and 0 bases for J; bases not matched to a gene: 4. Germline V CDR1 and CDR2: SGHRS, YFSETQ. CDR3 size: 14 residues. The CDR3 bases are TGCGCCAGCAGCAAAACAGGGGTCTCCTACGAGCAGTACTTC. Amino acids: CASSKTGVSYEQYF.

The chain carries TRBV7-9 and TRBJ1-4; D possibly corresponds to TRBD1 (5 bases). CDR1 SEHNR and CDR2 FQNEAQ come from the germline V gene (reference sequence). The CDR3 has 15 residues. The V and J ends lost 2 bases and 4 bases respectively, with 11 bases between them. CDR3 sequence: CASSLPGASNEKLFF. The CDR3 region has the DNA TGTGCCAGCAGCTTACCTGGGGCGAGTAATGAAAAACTGTTTTTT.

This chain links TRBV27 with TRBJ2-5, with TRBD1 matching over 10 bases. V gave up 11 bases and J gave up 5 bases; unmatched junction bases: 8. The CDR3 contains 13 residues. Germline lookup yields CDR1 MNHEY and CDR2 SMNVEV (reference sequence). The CDR3 DNA is TGTGCCGTTCGACAGGGGGCAATGGAGACCCAGTACTTC. Translating gives CAVRQGAMETQYF.

This clone has a single count. The J gene is TRBJ2-7, the V gene TRBV15; TRBD1 might be the D (5 bases). There are 16 residues in the CDR3. V was pared by 2 bases and J by 1 base, with 15 bases between. CDR1 and CDR2 from the germline V gene are LNHNV and YYDKDF (reference sequence). As DNA, the CDR3 is TGTGCCACCAGCAGAACCCCGGCGGCAGGGTCCTACGAGCAGTACTTC. It specifies CATSRTPAAGSYEQYF.

This clone has more than one count but fewer than ten. This chain uses TRBV5-4 with TRBJ2-4; D gene uncertain. This CDR3 region has 15 residues. The ends were cut back, 0 bases at V and 3 bases at J, with 10 bases in the middle. CDR1 SGHNT and CDR2 YYREEE come from the germline V gene (reference sequence). CDR3 coding DNA: TGTGCCAGCAGCTTGGGTACCGGCGGCAAAAACATTCAGTACTTC. This sequence encodes CASSLGTGGKNIQYF.

In its sample, this clone was seen once. The chain links TRBV2 to TRBJ2-7, with D possibly matching TRBD1 (6 bases). CDR1 and CDR2 (germline): SNHLY, FYNNEI. The V and J ends lost 7 bases and 0 bases respectively, with 13 bases between them. The CDR3 sequence is 14 residues long. CDR3 protein: CASTAQGFSYEQYF. CDR3 sequence (DNA): TGTGCCAGCACCGCTCAGGGGTTCTCCTACGAGCAGTACTTC. The full variable domain, its missing parts supplied by reference TRBV2 and TRBJ2-7, is EPEVTQTPSHQVTQMGQEVILRCVPISNHLYFYWYRQILGQKVEFLVSFYNNEISEKSEIFDDQFSVERPDGSNFTLKIRSTKLEDSAMYFCASTAQGFSYEQYFGPGTRLTVT.